Listed below are T cell receptor beta chains from one sample, sequenced in a study of T cells expressing NK-cell markers. TCRdb reanalyzed the 5' RACE reads and collapses them to one entry per CDR3 protein, without DNA. With about 550,000 distinct CDR3 sequences in the sample, the ten largest clones hold roughly 3.6%. The sequencing sample was made of blood T cells: a sorted CD56 or NKG2C T cell subset, CD4+ or CD8+ T cells, or bulk PBMC T cells (not recorded which). The receptors were sampled from a man in his late teens or twenties in good health. CDR3s include the opening cysteine and the closing phenylalanine or tryptophan. The order of the fields is J gene, V gene, CDR3 protein.

>TRBJ2-5|TRBV4-1
CASSQDRLEPSSQYF
>TRBJ2-2|TRBV5-4
CASSAGTSGSTGELFF
>TRBJ2-1|TRBV5-1
CASSFEVAGASYNEQFF
>TRBJ2-2|TRBV7-9
CASGRRQGSTGELFF
>TRBJ2-3|TRBV24-1
CATGETSGTSTDTQYF
>TRBJ2-1|TRBV10-2
CASSELAGVFDEQFF
>TRBJ2-2|TRBV29-1
CSVAEQGVLTGELFF
>TRBJ2-2|TRBV5-1
CASSSITGGSTGELFF
>TRBJ2-2|TRBV5-1
CASSTRQGSSELFF
>TRBJ2-1|TRBV20-1
CSAGTSRQEQFF
>TRBJ2-2|TRBV18
CASSPLGTTGELFF
>TRBJ2-5|TRBV6-1
CASRGGPQETQYF
>TRBJ2-3|TRBV24-1
CATSDWTSGRPPEDTQYF
>TRBJ2-4|TRBV29-1
CSVEGQTLAKNIQYF
>TRBJ2-3|TRBV12-3/TRBV12-4
CASRVRAGLDTQYF
>TRBJ1-2|TRBV7-2
CASSLVSGTGGRDGYTF
>TRBJ2-2|TRBV6-4
CASSDNAGQGATGELFF
>TRBJ2-3|TRBV29-1
CSVEDGTSGSEDTQYF
>TRBJ2-3|TRBV5-1
CASSPNRFGTDTQYF
>TRBJ2-1|TRBV20-1
CSVQASRRRQFF
>TRBJ2-5|TRBV29-1
CSVGADLSQETQYF
>TRBJ2-1|TRBV6-2/TRBV6-3
CASSYSHGLAEQFF
>TRBJ2-5|TRBV29-1
CSARSGTGKETQYF
>TRBJ2-5|TRBV20-1
CSARDGGRPQETQYF
>TRBJ1-1|TRBV25-1
CASKNTNSLEAFF
>TRBJ2-1|TRBV19
CASSVGLAGLYNEQFF
>TRBJ2-1|TRBV5-1
CASSFMAGRINNEQFF
>TRBJ2-7|TRBV20-1
CSANMGSIEQYF
>TRBJ1-4|TRBV20-1
CSAKGQGAGKLFF
>TRBJ2-3|TRBV29-1
CSVESRDGSTDTQYF
>TRBJ2-1|TRBV3-1
CASSQGQGVEQFF
>TRBJ2-1|TRBV6-2/TRBV6-3
CASSYFRGLAGGGEQFF
>TRBJ2-5|TRBV6-2/TRBV6-3
CASSYPDRGETQYF
>TRBJ1-6|TRBV12-3/TRBV12-4
CASSLLGGEYSPLHF
>TRBJ2-1|TRBV15
CATSGGLQRGSSYNEQFF
>TRBJ2-5|TRBV5-6
CASSLTPSRETQYF
>TRBJ2-1|TRBV29-1
CSASGRTNEQFF